This passage covers 10 T cell receptor beta chains from one sample sequenced in a study of graft-versus-host responses after intestinal transplantation. These TCRs' antigens remain unknown. Libraries were prepared by immunoSEQ multiplex PCR; TCRdb keeps only in-frame clonotypes and omits some of them. Of about 100,000 clones in the sample, more than 85% were seen once. The sample here was unstimulated CD4+ T cells sorted from spleen or lymph node cells, taken before transplant. The receptors here all came from a human donor who was the organ donor for an intestinal transplant.

The gene calls are TRBV4-1 and TRBJ1-3, with unresolved D. The CDR3 totals 15 residues. Germline CDR1 and CDR2: MGHRA and YSYEKL. V lost 0 bases to trimming and J lost 0 bases, with 6 bases between them. The CDR3 coding sequence is TGCGCCAGCAGCCAAGACTGGGACTCTGGAAACACCATATATTTT. Translated, it gives CASSQDWDSGNTIYF.

This chain joins TRBV4-1 and TRBJ2-5; perhaps TRBD2 as D (5 bases). The J call may not be correct, given that the DNA end is closer to TRBJ2-7. The CDR3 extends over 14 amino acids. Germline loops: CDR1 MGHRA, CDR2 YSYEKL. CDR3: CASSQPTKSYEQYF. CDR3 coding DNA: TGCGCCAGCAGCCAACCGACTAAGTCCTACGAGCAGTACTTC.

The chain uses TRBV5-1 and TRBJ2-2; D call uncertain. The CDR3 spans 13 residues. V lost 2 bases to trimming and J lost 4 bases, with 6 bases between them. The germline V gene has CDR1 SGHRS and CDR2 YFSETQ. The DNA of the CDR3 is TGCGCCAGCAGCTTAGTTAGCACCGGGGAGCTGTTTTTT. This translates into CASSLVSTGELFF.

The V and J genes are TRBV27 and TRBJ2-1, with 8 bases lining up with TRBD1. This CDR3 has 16 amino acids. From germline, CDR1 is MNHEY and CDR2 SMNVEV (reference sequence). V dropped 5 bases and J dropped 0; count of bases not matched to a gene: 6. The CDR3 DNA is TGTGCCAGCAGTAAGGGACAGGCATTCTCCTACAATGAGCAGTTCTTC. It translates to CASSKGQAFSYNEQFF.

This clone has just a few counts. The chain couples TRBV7-2 to TRBJ1-3; D is uncertain. Trimming took off 7 bases at V and 0 bases at J, with 13 bases between the two ends. This CDR3 spans 15 amino acids. CDR1 and CDR2 from the germline V gene are SGHTA and FQGNSA. In DNA, the CDR3 is TGTGCCAGCACCCCACGGGCCTACTCTGGAAACACCATATATTTT. Its protein product is CASTPRAYSGNTIYF.

This clone was found a few times. This chain connects TRBV7-8 to TRBJ1-6; D is perhaps TRBD1 (5 bases). The CDR3 spans 12 residues. V gave up 4 bases and J gave up 10 bases, with 8 bases separating them. Germline loops: CDR1 SGHVS, CDR2 FQNEAQ. The chain's CDR3 is CASSWEGSPLHF. DNA for the CDR3: TGTGCCAGCAGCTGGGAGGGGTCACCCCTCCACTTT.

The rearrangement uses TRBV2 and TRBJ2-5, with D possibly matching TRBD1 (6 bases). The CDR3 has 13 amino acids. V lost 7 bases to trimming and J lost 4 bases, with 13 bases between them. Germline V gene lookup returns CDR1 SNHLY and CDR2 FYNNEI. CDR3 in DNA: TGTGCCAGCACCCTACAAGGGGGAGAGACCCAGTACTTC. The encoded protein is CASTLQGGETQYF. The entire variable domain, with the rest obtained from reference TRBV2 and TRBJ2-5, is as follows: EPEVTQTPSHQVTQMGQEVILRCVPISNHLYFYWYRQILGQKVEFLVSFYNNEISEKSEIFDDQFSVERPDGSNFTLKIRSTKLEDSAMYFCASTLQGGETQYFGPGTRLLVL.

This chain uses TRBV28 with TRBJ1-2, with D unclear. V was pared by 8 bases and J by 0 bases, with 13 bases between. The CDR3 is 14 amino acids. Germline assignment: CDR1 MDHEN and CDR2 SYDVKM. In nucleotides, the CDR3 is TGTGCCAGCCACGGAAGGGCCCCTAACTATGGCTACACCTTC. Translation: CASHGRAPNYGYTF.

This chain joins TRBV7-6 and TRBJ2-3; D is unclear. Looked up from germline, CDR1 is SGHVS and CDR2 is FNYEAQ. This CDR3 contains 12 residues. V lost 2 bases and J lost 6, with 6 bases in between. In DNA form, the CDR3 reads TGTGCCAGCAGCTTAACCTCGGATACGCAGTATTTT. Protein: CASSLTSDTQYF.

The gene calls are TRBV5-1 and TRBJ2-1; maybe TRBD2 (6 bases). Germline CDR1 and CDR2: SGHRS and YFSETQ. Trimming removed 5 bases at V and 0 bases at J, with 9 bases between. This CDR3 spans 14 amino acids. The CDR3, as DNA: TGCGCCAGCAGGGAGGGTAGCTCCTACAATGAGCAGTTCTTC. This encodes CASREGSSYNEQFF.